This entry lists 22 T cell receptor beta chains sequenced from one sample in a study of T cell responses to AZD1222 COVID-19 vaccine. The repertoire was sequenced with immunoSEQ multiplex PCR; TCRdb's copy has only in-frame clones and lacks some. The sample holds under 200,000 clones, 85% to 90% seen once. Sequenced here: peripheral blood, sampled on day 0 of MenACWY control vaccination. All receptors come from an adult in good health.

The CDR3 spells CATSRDAGAGRWTVNQPQHF. Written as DNA, the CDR3 is TGTGCCACCAGCAGAGATGCTGGGGCCGGACGTTGGACAGTCAATCAGCCCCAGCATTTT. The chain carries TRBV15 and TRBJ1-5; TRBD1 is a possible D gene (6 bases). CDR1 is LNHNV and CDR2 is YYDKDF in the germline V gene (reference sequence). Trimming took 0 bases from V and 3 from J, leaving 24 bases between them. This CDR3 contains 20 residues.

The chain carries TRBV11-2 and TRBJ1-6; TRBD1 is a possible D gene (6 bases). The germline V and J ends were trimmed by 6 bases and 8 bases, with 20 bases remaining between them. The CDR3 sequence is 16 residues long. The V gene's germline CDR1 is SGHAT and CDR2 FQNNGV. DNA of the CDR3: TGTGCCAGCAGGCGGACCTCGGGGGCTGAAGATTCACCCCTCCACTTT. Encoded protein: CASRRTSGAEDSPLHF. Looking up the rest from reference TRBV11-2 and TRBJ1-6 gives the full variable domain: EAGVAQSPRYKIIEKRQSVAFWCNPISGHATLYWYQQILGQGPKLLIQFQNNGVVDDSQLPKDRFSAERLKGVDSTLKIQPAKLEDSAVYLCASRRTSGAEDSPLHFGNGTRLTVT.

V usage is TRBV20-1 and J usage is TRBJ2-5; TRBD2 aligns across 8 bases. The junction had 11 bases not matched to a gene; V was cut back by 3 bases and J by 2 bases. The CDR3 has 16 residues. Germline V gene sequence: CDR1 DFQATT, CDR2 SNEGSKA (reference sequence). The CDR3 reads CSASPPYSGTQETQYF. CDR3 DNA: TGCAGTGCTAGTCCCCCCTATAGCGGGACTCAAGAGACCCAGTACTTC.

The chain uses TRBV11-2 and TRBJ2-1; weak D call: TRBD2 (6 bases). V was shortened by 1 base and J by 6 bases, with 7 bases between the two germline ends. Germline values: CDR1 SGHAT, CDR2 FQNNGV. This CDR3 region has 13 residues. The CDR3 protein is CASSLGSGNEQFF. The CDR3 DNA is TGTGCCAGCAGCTTAGGTAGCGGCAATGAGCAGTTCTTC.

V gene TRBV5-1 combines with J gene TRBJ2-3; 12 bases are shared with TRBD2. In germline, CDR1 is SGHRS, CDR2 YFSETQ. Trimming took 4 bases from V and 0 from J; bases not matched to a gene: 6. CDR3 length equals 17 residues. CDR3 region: CASSLGGLAGSTDTQYF. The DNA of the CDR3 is TGCGCCAGCAGCCTAGGAGGACTAGCGGGGAGCACAGATACGCAGTATTTT. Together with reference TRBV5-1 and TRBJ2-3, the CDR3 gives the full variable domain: KAGVTQTPRYLIKTRGQQVTLSCSPISGHRSVSWYQQTPGQGLQFLFEYFSETQRNKGNFPGRFSGRQFSNSRSEMNVSTLELGDSALYLCASSLGGLAGSTDTQYFGPGTRLTVL.

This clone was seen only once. CDR3 protein: CASSLDSGSTTDTQYF. DNA of the CDR3: TGTGCCAGCAGCTTAGATAGCGGCAGCACCACAGATACGCAGTATTTT. The rearrangement uses TRBV11-2 and TRBJ2-3; a possible D gene is TRBD2 (6 bases). The germline gives CDR1 SGHAT, CDR2 FQNNGV. Trimming cost V 0 bases and J 2 bases, with 12 bases left between them. CDR3 length equals 16 residues.

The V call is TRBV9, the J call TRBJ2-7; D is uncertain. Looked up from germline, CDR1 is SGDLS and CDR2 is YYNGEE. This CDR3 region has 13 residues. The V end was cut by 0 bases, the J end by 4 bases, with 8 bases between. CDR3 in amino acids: CASSVAAGYEQYF. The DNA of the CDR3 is TGTGCCAGCAGCGTAGCCGCCGGGTACGAGCAGTACTTC.

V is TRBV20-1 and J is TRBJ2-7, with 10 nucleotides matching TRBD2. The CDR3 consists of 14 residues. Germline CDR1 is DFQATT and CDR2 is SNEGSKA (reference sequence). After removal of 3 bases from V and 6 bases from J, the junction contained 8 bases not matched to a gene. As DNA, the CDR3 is TGCAGTGCTAGTCCGAGGCTAGCGGGAGCCGAGCAGTACTTC. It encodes CSASPRLAGAEQYF.

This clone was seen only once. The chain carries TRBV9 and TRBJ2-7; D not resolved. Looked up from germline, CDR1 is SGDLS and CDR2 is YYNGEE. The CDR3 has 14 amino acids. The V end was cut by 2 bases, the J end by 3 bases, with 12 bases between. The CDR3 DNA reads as TGTGCCAGCAGCGTCTCTTGGCGAGACTACGAGCAGTACTTC. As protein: CASSVSWRDYEQYF. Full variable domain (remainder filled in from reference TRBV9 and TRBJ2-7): DSGVTQTPKHLITATGQRVTLRCSPRSGDLSVYWYQQSLDQGLQFLIQYYNGEERAKGNILERFSAQQFPDLHSELNLSSLELGDSALYFCASSVSWRDYEQYFGPGTRLTVT.

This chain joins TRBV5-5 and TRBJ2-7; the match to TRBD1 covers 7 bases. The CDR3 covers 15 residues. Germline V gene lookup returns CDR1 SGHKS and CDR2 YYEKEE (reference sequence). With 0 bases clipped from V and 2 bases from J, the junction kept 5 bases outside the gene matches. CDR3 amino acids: CASSLVWDSTYEQYF. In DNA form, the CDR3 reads TGTGCCAGCAGCTTGGTCTGGGACAGTACCTACGAGCAGTACTTC.

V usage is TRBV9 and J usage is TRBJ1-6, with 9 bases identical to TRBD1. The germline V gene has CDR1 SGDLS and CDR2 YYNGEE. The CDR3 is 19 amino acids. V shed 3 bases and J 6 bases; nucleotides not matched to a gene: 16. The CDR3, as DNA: TGTGCCAGCAGCGATGGGACAGGGTATCGCAGGGGAAGTAATTCACCCCTCCACTTT. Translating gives CASSDGTGYRRGSNSPLHF.

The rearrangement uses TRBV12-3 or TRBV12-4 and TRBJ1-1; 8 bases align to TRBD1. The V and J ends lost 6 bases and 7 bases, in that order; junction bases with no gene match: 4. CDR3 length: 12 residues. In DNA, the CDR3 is TGTGCCAGCAGAGGACAGGGTGGTGAAGCTTTCTTT. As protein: CASRGQGGEAFF.

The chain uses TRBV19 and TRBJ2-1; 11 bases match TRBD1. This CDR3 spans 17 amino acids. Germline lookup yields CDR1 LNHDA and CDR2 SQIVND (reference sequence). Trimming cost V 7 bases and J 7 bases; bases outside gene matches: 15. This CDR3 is CASKNTGQGAFRNEQFF. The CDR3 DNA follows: TGTGCCAGTAAAAATACTGGACAGGGGGCGTTTAGGAATGAGCAGTTCTTC.

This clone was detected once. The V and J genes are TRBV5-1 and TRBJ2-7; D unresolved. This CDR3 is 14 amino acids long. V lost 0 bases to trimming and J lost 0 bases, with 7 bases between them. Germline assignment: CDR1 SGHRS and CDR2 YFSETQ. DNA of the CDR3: TGCGCCAGCAGCTTGGACAGCTCCTCCTACGAGCAGTACTTC. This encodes CASSLDSSSYEQYF.

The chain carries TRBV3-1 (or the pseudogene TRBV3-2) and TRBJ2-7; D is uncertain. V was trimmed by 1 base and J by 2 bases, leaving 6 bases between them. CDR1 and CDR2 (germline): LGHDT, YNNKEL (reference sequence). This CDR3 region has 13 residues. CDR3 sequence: CASSQVVPYEQYF. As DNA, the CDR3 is TGTGCCAGCAGCCAAGTTGTCCCCTACGAGCAGTACTTC.

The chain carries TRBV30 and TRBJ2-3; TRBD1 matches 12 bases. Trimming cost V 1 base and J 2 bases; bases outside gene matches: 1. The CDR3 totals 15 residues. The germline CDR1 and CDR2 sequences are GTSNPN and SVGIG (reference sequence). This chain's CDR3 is CAWSGDRGHTDTQYF. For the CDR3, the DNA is TGTGCCTGGAGTGGGGACAGGGGGCACACAGATACGCAGTATTTT. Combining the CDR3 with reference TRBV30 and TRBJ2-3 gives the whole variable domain SQTIHQWPATLVQPVGSPLSLECTVEGTSNPNLYWYRQAAGRGLQLLFYSVGIGQISSEVPQNLSASRPQDRQFILSSKKLLLSDSGFYLCAWSGDRGHTDTQYFGPGTRLTVL.

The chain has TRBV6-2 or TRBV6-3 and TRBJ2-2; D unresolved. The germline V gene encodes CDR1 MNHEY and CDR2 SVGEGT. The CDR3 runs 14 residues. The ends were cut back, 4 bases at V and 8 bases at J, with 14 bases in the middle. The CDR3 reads CASSSTGFQGELFF. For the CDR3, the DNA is TGTGCCAGCAGTTCAACGGGTTTCCAGGGGGAGCTGTTTTTT.

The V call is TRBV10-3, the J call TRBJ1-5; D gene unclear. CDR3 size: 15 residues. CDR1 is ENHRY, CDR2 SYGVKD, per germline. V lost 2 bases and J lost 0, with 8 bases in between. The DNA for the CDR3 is TGTGCCATCAGTGAGGGAGCATATAGCAATCAGCCCCAGCATTTT. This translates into CAISEGAYSNQPQHF.

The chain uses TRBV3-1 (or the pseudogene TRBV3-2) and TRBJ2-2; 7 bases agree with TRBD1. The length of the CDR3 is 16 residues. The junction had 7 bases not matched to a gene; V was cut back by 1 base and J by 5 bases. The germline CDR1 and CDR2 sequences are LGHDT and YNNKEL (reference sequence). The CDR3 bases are TGTGCCAGCAGCCAAGCGGGACAGCTAAGAACCGGGGAGCTGTTTTTT. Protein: CASSQAGQLRTGELFF.

The CDR3 spells CASSNQITGELFF. The CDR3 DNA is TGTGCCAGCAGCAACCAAATCACCGGGGAGCTGTTTTTT. This chain connects TRBV7-3 to TRBJ2-2; D is unclear. Germline lookup yields CDR1 SGHTA and CDR2 FQGTGA. The V and J ends lost 5 bases and 4 bases respectively, with 8 bases between them. CDR3 length equals 13 residues.

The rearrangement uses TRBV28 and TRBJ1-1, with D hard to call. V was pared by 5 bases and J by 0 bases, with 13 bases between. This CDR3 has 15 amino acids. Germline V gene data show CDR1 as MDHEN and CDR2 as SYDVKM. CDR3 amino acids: CASSLHLGMNTEAFF. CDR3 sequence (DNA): TGTGCCAGCAGTCTCCACCTGGGTATGAACACTGAAGCTTTCTTT.

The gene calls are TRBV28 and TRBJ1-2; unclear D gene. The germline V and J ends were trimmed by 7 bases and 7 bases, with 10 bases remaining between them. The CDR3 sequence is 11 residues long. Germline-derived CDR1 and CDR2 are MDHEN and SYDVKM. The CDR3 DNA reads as TGTGCCAGCATCTCGGCGGGTGGCTACACCTTC. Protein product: CASISAGGYTF.